This TCR beta chain originates from a study of blood T cell repertoires in COVID-19. Germline CDR1 is SQVTM and CDR2 is ANQGSEA. This CDR3 region has 13 residues. V lost 3 bases, J lost 4 bases, and 12 bases lay in between. The repertoire was sequenced with immunoSEQ multiplex PCR; TCRdb's copy has only in-frame clones and lacks some. The table records some 300,000 clones, 89% of them present only once. The sequenced sample was PBMCs or T cells enriched from blood (not recorded which). The TCR comes from a woman in her thirties who had recovered from COVID-19. The V call is TRBV29-1, the J call TRBJ1-2; tentatively, D is TRBD1 (6 bases). CDR3 sequence reads: CSVDARTVYGYTF. The CDR3 bases are TGCAGCGTTGATGCGAGGACAGTCTATGGCTACACCTTC. Variable domain in full (rest from reference TRBV29-1 and TRBJ1-2): SAVISQKPSRDICQRGTSLTIQCQVDSQVTMMFWYRQQPGQSLTLIATANQGSEATYESGFVIDKFPISRPNLTFSTLTVSNMSPEDSSIYLCSVDARTVYGYTFGSGTRLTVV.